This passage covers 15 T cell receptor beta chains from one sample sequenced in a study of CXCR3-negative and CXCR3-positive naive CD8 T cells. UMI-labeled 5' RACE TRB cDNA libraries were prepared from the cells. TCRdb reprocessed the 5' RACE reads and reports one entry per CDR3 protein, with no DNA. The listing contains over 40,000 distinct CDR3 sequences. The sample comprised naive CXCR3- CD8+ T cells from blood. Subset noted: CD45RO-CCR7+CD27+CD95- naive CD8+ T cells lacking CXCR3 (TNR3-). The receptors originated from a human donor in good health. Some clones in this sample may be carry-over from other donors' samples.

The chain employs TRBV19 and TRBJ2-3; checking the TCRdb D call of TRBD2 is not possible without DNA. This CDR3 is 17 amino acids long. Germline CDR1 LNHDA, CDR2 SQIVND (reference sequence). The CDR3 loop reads CASSGPYFASSTDTQYF.

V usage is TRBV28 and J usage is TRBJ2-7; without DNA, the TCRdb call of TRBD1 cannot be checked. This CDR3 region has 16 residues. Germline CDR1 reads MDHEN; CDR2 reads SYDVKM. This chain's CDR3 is CASSLATGTGIYEQYF.

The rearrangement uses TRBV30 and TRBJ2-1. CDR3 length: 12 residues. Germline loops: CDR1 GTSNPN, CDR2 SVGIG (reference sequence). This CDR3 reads CAWSVVGNEQFF.

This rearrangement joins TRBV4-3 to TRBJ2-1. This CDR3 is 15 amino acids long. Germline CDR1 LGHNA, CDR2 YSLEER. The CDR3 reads CASSQERVAYNEQFF.

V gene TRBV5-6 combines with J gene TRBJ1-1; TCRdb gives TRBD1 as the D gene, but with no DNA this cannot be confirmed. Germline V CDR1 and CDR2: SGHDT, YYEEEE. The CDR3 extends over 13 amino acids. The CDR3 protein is CASSPGQDTEAFF.

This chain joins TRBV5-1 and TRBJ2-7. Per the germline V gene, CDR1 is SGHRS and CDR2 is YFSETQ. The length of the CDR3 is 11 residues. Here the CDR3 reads CASSVVDEQYF.

The CDR3 sequence is CASSTTVLNTEAFF. The chain couples TRBV7-3 to TRBJ1-1. CDR3 size: 14 residues. Germline V gene lookup returns CDR1 SGHTA and CDR2 FQGTGA.

CDR3 region: CASRPQGAGQPQHF. V is TRBV12-3 or TRBV12-4 and J is TRBJ1-5; the TRBD1 assignment by TCRdb is unverifiable without DNA. CDR3 size: 14 residues.

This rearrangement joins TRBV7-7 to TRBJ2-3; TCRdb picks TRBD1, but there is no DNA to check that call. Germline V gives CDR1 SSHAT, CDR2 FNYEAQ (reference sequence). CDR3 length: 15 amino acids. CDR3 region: CASSRQTGSTDTQYF.

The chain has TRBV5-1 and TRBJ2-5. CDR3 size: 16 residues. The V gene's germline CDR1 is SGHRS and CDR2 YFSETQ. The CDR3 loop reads CASSLGFVGIEETQYF.

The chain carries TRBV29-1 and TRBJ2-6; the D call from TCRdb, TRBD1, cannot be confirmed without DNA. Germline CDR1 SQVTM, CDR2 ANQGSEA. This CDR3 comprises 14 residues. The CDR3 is CSVDQGAGANVLTF.

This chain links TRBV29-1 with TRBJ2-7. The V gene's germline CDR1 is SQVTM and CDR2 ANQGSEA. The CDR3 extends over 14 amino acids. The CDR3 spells CSFSDGREAYEQYF.

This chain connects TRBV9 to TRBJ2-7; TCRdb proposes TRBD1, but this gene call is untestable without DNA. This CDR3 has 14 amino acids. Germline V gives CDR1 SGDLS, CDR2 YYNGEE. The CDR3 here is CASSEGITSYEQYF.

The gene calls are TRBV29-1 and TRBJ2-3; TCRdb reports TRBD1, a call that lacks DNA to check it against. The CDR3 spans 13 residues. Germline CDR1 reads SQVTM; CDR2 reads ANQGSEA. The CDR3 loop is CSARTGSTDTQYF.

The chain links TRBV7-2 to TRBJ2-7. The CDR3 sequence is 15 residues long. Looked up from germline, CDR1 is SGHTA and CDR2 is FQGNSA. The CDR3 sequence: CASSEYLGWGKEQYF.